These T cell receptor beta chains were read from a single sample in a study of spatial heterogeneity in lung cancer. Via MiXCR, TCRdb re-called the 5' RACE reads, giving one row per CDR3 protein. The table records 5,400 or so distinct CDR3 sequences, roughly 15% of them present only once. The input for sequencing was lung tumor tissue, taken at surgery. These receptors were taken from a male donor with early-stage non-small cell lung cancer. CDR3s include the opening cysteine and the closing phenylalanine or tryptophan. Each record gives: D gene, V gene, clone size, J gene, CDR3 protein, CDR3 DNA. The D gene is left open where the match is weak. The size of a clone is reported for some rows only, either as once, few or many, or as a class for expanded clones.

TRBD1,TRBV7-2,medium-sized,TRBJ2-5,CASSPDRGRKTQYF,TGTGCCAGCAGCCCAGACAGGGGTCGGAAGACCCAGTACTTC
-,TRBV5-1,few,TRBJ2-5,CASSLGRPLQETQYF,TGCGCCAGCAGCTTGGGGAGACCGCTCCAAGAGACCCAGTACTTC
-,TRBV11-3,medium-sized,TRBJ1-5,CASSPCWGFQPQHF,TGTGCCAGCAGCCCCTGTTGGGGCTTCCAGCCCCAGCATTTT
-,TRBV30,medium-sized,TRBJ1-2,CAWSVILGTSGYTF,TGTGCCTGGAGTGTAATCTTGGGGACAAGTGGCTACACCTTC
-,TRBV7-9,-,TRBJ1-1,CASVDGSLLEAFF,TGTGCCAGTGTGGACGGCAGTCTCTTGGAAGCTTTCTTT
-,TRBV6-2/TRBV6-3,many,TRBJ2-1,CASSLRGSRGTLQNEQFF,TGTGCCAGCAGTTTGCGCGGGTCCCGGGGGACCCTACAGAATGAGCAGTTCTTC
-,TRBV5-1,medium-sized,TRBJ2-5,CASSAGATGLETQYF,TGCGCCAGCAGCGCCGGCGCTACAGGGCTAGAGACCCAGTACTTC
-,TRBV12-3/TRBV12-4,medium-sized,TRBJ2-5,CASSLPATQETQYF,TGTGCCAGCAGTTTACCCGCTACCCAAGAGACCCAGTACTTC
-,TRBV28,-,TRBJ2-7,CASSIEGSYEQYF,TGTGCCAGCAGTATAGAGGGGTCCTACGAGCAGTACTTC
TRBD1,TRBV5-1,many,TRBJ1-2,CASSSWDSHGYTF,TGCGCCAGCAGCTCATGGGACAGCCATGGCTACACCTTC
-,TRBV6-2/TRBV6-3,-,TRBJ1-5,CASRPGSAYQPQHF,TGTGCCAGCAGACCTGGCAGCGCCTATCAGCCCCAGCATTTT
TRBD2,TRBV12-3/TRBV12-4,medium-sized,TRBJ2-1,CASRKTSGLNNEQFF,TGTGCCAGCAGGAAGACTAGCGGGCTCAACAATGAGCAGTTCTTC
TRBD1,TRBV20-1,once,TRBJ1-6,CSAIDRGSPLHF,TGCAGTGCTATCGACAGGGGATCACCCCTCCACTTT
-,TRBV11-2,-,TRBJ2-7,CASSRGRPPYEQYF,TGTGCCAGCAGCAGGGGCCGGCCACCCTACGAGCAGTACTTC
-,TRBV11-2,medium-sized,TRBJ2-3,CASSLLENSDTQYF,TGTGCCAGCAGCTTACTCGAAAACTCAGATACGCAGTATTTT
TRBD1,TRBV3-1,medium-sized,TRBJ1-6,CASSQGTGGSPLHF,TGTGCCAGCAGCCAAGGGACAGGGGGTTCACCCCTCCACTTT